This record covers a single TCR beta chain. The data are from a study of blood T cell repertoires in COVID-19. Looking at the study overall: PBMCs, B-cell-depleted T cells, or T cells provided the cDNA or gDNA that made up the material.

The V end lost 3 bases, the J end lost 2 bases, and 17 bases lay between the germline ends. This CDR3 comprises 16 residues. Germline assignment: CDR1 SGHRS and CDR2 YFSETQ. This table comes from immunoSEQ multiplex PCR, and its TCRdb copy is limited to in-frame clones, with some not included. The data show about 48,000 clones, with 75% to 80% seen just once and 20% held by the top ten. The V call is TRBV5-1, the J call TRBJ1-2; D uncertain. Sequenced sample: peripheral blood. This receptor was identified in a human donor with active or convalescent COVID-19. The donor label of this sample is uncertain. This CDR3 reads CASSSYGGQSNYGYTF. CDR3 nucleotide sequence: TGCGCCAGCAGCTCGTATGGAGGCCAGAGCAACTATGGCTACACCTTC.